What follows are 5 T cell receptor beta chains derived from one specimen sequenced in a study of blood T cell repertoires in COVID-19. TCRdb's copy holds only in-frame clones and misses some; the assay was immunoSEQ multiplex PCR. The profile shows 150,000 to 200,000 clones, about 85% of them singletons. The sequenced sample consisted of peripheral blood. Source of these receptors: a woman of 80 years or more in a cohort sampled during active or convalescent COVID-19.

DNA of the CDR3: TGCGCCAGCAGCCTCTCCGGGACAGGGGATTCACCCCTCCACTTT. This translates into CASSLSGTGDSPLHF. The rearrangement links TRBV5-1 to TRBJ1-6; 10 bases line up with TRBD1. This CDR3 is 15 amino acids long. Germline CDR1 is SGHRS and CDR2 is YFSETQ. The V and J ends lost 4 bases and 8 bases, in that order; junction bases with no gene match: 6.

The CDR3 coding sequence is TGCGCCAGCAGTGATACGACAGGGTGGAACACTGAAGCTTTCTTT. Translation gives CASSDTTGWNTEAFF. The genes are TRBV10-1 and TRBJ1-1, with 7 positions matching TRBD1. CDR3 length: 15 residues. CDR1 and CDR2 (germline): WNHNN, SYGVQD (reference sequence). V was pared by 3 bases and J by 1 base, with 5 bases of the junction left unmatched.

This chain joins TRBV28 and TRBJ1-1, with D perhaps TRBD1 (5 bases). The V end lost 6 bases, the J end lost 5 bases, and 25 bases lay between the germline ends. The CDR3 sequence is 17 residues long. The germline V gene has CDR1 MDHEN and CDR2 SYDVKM. The CDR3 here is CASRDEGGVSRGTEAFF. The CDR3 nucleotides read TGTGCCAGCAGGGACGAGGGAGGGGTTTCTCGAGGAACTGAAGCTTTCTTT.

The rearrangement uses TRBV11-3 and TRBJ2-1, with TRBD2 matching over 12 bases. V lost 6 bases and J lost 3; bases outside the gene matches: 9. The CDR3 is 17 residues long. CDR1 is SGHNT, CDR2 YENEEA, per germline. DNA for the CDR3: TGTGCCAGCAGTCCTCGGACTAGCGGGGATCTCTACAATGAGCAGTTCTTC. It yields the protein CASSPRTSGDLYNEQFF.

The chain links TRBV7-8 to TRBJ2-3, with 12 bases identical to TRBD2. The germline V gene encodes CDR1 SGHVS and CDR2 FQNEAQ. CDR3 length equals 16 residues. The junction had 8 bases not matched to a gene; V was cut back by 5 bases and J by 5 bases. This CDR3 reads CASSPRRTSGIDTQYF. Here the CDR3 DNA reads TGTGCCAGCAGCCCCAGGCGGACTAGCGGGATAGATACGCAGTATTTT.